This T cell receptor beta chain was documented in a study of blood T cells in healthy people across ages. The donors, aged roughly 6 to 95, were healthy Caucasians from Russia. Each donor supplied 7.5 to 10 milliliters of peripheral blood. Losses at the gene ends were 4 bases for V and 1 base for J; bases not matched to a gene: 5. The CDR3 totals 15 residues. The germline V gene has CDR1 SGHRS and CDR2 YFSETQ. It was with a sample-barcoded 5' primer and a J-beta primer mix that a second PCR of roughly 7 to 12 cycles was run. Each cDNA molecule received a tag from a template-switch adaptor that had 12 random nucleotides. TCRdb called the 5' RACE reads again in MiXCR, with one record for every CDR3 protein. The sample holds fewer than 1 million distinct CDR3 sequences, roughly 44% seen once.

The specimen was blood. The sequence was collected from a man in his 60s in good health. The chain couples TRBV5-1 to TRBJ2-5; TRBD2 matches 9 bases. The CDR3 is CASSHGTSPQETQYF. The CDR3 DNA reads TGCGCCAGCAGCCACGGGACTAGCCCCCAAGAGACCCAGTACTTC.